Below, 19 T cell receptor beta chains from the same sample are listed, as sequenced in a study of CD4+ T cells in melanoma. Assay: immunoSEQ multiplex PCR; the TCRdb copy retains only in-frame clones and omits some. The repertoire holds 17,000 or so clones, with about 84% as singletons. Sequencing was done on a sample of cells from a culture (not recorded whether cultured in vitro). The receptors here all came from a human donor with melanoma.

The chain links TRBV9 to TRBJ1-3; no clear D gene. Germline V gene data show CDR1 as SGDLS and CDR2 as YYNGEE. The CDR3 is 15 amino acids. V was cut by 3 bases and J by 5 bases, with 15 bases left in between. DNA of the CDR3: TGTGCCAGCAGCGGACTCGCGGGCATCAGAAACACCATATATTTT. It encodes CASSGLAGIRNTIYF. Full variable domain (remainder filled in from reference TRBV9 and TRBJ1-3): DSGVTQTPKHLITATGQRVTLRCSPRSGDLSVYWYQQSLDQGLQFLIQYYNGEERAKGNILERFSAQQFPDLHSELNLSSLELGDSALYFCASSGLAGIRNTIYFGEGSWLTVV.

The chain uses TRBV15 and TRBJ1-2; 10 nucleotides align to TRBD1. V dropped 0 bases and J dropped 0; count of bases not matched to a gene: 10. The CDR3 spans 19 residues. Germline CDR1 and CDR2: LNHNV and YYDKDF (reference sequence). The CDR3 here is CATSRDRAGQGQANYGYTF. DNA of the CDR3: TGTGCCACCAGCAGAGATCGGGCGGGACAGGGGCAGGCTAACTATGGCTACACCTTC.

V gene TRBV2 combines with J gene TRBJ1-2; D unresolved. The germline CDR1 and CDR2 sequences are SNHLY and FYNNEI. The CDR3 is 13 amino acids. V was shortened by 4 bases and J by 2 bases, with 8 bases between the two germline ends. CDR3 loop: CASSASRNYGYTF. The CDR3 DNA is TGTGCCAGCAGTGCGAGCAGAAACTATGGCTACACCTTC.

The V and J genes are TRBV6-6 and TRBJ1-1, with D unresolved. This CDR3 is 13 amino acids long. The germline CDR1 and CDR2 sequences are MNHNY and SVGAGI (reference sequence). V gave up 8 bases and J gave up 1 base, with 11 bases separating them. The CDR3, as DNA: TGTGCCAGCCGGCGAGACCGGAACACTGAAGCTTTCTTT. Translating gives CASRRDRNTEAFF.

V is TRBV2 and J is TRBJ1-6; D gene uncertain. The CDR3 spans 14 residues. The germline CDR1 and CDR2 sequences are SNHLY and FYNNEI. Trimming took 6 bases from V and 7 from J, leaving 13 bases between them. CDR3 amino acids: CASSDNTGNSPLHF. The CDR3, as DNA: TGTGCCAGCAGCGACAATACCGGGAATTCACCCCTCCACTTT.

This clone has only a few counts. CDR3 sequence reads: CASSMWDPRNLYYGYTF. For the CDR3, the DNA is TGTGCCAGTAGTATGTGGGACCCGCGAAACCTATACTATGGCTACACCTTC. The chain employs TRBV19 and TRBJ1-2; maybe TRBD1 (5 bases). Germline lookup yields CDR1 LNHDA and CDR2 SQIVND (reference sequence). The CDR3 contains 17 residues. V gave up 3 bases and J gave up 3 bases, with 20 bases separating them.

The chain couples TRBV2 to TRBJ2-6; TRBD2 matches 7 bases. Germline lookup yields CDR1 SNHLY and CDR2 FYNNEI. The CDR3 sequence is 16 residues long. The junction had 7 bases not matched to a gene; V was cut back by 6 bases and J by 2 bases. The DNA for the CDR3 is TGTGCCAGCAGGGGAGGGGTAGGGGCTGGGGCCAACGTCCTGACTTTC. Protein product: CASRGGVGAGANVLTF. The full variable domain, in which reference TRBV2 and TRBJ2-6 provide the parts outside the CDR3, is EPEVTQTPSHQVTQMGQEVILRCVPISNHLYFYWYRQILGQKVEFLVSFYNNEISEKSEIFDDQFSVERPDGSNFTLKIRSTKLEDSAMYFCASRGGVGAGANVLTFGAGSRLTVL.

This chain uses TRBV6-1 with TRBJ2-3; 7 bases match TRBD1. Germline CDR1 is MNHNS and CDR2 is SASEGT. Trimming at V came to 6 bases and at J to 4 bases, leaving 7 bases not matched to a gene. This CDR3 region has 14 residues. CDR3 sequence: CASSPDRVSDTQYF. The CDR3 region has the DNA TGTGCCAGCAGCCCTGACAGGGTATCAGATACGCAGTATTTT.

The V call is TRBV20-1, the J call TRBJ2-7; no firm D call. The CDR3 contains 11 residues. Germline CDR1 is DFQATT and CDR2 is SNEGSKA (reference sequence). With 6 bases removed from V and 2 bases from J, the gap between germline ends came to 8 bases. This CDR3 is CSARLAYEQYF. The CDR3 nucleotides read TGCAGTGCAAGGCTAGCCTACGAGCAGTACTTC.

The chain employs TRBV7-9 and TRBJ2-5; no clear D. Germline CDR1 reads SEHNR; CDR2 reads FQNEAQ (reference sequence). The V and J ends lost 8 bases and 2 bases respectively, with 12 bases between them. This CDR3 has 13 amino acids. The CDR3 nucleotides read TGTGCCAGCCGCACAACAGAGCAAGAGACCCAGTACTTC. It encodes CASRTTEQETQYF.

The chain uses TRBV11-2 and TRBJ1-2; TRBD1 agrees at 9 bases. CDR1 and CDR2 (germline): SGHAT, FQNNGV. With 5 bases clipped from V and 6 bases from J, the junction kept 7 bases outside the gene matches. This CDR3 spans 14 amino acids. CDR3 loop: CASSPTGQGNGYTF. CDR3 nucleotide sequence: TGTGCCAGCAGCCCGACGGGACAGGGAAATGGCTACACCTTC. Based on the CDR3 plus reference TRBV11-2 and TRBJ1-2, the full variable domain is EAGVAQSPRYKIIEKRQSVAFWCNPISGHATLYWYQQILGQGPKLLIQFQNNGVVDDSQLPKDRFSAERLKGVDSTLKIQPAKLEDSAVYLCASSPTGQGNGYTFGSGTRLTVV.

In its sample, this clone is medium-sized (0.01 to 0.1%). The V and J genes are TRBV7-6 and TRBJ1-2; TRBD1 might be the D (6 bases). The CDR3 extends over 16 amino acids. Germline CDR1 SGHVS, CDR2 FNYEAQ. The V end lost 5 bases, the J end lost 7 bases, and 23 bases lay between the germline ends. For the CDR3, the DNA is TGTGCCAGCAGCCCGGAACTGACAGGTCTCGCTTCTGGCTACACCTTC. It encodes CASSPELTGLASGYTF.

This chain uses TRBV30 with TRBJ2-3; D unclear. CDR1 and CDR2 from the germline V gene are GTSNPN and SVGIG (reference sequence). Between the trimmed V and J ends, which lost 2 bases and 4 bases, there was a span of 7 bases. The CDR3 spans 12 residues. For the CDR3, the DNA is TGTGCCTGGAGTCTACCCCCAGATACGCAGTATTTT. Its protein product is CAWSLPPDTQYF.

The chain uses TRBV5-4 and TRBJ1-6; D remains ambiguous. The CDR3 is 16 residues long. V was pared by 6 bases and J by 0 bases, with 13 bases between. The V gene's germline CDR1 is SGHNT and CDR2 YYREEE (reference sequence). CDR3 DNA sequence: TGTGCCAGCAAAAGGACGGTCTCCTCCTATAATTCACCCCTCCACTTT. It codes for CASKRTVSSYNSPLHF.

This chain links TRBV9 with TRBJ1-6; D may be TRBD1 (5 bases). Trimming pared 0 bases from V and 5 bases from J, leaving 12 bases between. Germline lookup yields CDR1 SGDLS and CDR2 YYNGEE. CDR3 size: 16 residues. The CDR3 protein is CASSVGPGRDNSPLHF. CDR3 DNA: TGTGCCAGCAGCGTAGGCCCAGGGAGGGATAATTCACCCCTCCACTTT.

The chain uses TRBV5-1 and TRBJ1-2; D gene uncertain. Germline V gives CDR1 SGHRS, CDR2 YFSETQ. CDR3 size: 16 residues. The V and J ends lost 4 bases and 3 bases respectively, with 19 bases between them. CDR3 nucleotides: TGCGCCAGCAGCCGATTGTCCCGGGAAAACTACTATGGCTACACCTTC. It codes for CASSRLSRENYYGYTF.

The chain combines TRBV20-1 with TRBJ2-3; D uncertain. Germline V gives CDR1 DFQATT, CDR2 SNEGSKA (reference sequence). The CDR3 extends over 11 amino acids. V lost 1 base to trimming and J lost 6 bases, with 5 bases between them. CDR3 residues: CSARGGDTQYF. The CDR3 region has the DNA TGCAGTGCTAGAGGTGGGGATACGCAGTATTTT.

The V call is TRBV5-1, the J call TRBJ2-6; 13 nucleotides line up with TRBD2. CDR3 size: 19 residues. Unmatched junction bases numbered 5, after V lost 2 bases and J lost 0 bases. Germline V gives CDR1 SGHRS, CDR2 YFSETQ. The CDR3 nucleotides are TGCGCCAGCAGCTTCCGGACTAGCGGGGGCAACTCTGGGGCCAACGTCCTGACTTTC. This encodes CASSFRTSGGNSGANVLTF. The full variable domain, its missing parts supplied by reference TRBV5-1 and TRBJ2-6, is KAGVTQTPRYLIKTRGQQVTLSCSPISGHRSVSWYQQTPGQGLQFLFEYFSETQRNKGNFPGRFSGRQFSNSRSEMNVSTLELGDSALYLCASSFRTSGGNSGANVLTFGAGSRLTVL.

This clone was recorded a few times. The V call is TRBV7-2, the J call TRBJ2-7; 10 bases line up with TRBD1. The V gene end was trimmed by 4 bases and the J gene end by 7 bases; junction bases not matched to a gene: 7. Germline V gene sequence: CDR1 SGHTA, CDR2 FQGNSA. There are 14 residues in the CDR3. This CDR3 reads CASSSRQGAKEQYF. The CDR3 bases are TGTGCCAGCAGCTCCAGACAGGGGGCCAAAGAGCAGTACTTC.